This T cell receptor (beta chain) stems from a study of blood T cells in healthy people across ages. At the level of the study: Template switching caught about one barcoded beta molecule for each two T cells.

A second PCR, run for about 7 to 11 cycles, used a sample-barcoded 5' primer plus a J-beta primer mix. From each sample, at least 2.5 million paired-end reads containing CDR3 were obtained. MiXCR, applied by TCRdb to the 5' RACE reads, yields one record per CDR3 protein. The sample yields around 1,000,000 distinct CDR3 sequences, more than 30% seen once. This clonotype has just a few counts. Its antigen is as yet unknown. Study-level points and caveats: Per million T cells, TCR beta diversity dropped roughly linearly as age increased.

The CDR3 covers 11 residues. The V end was cut by 5 bases, the J end by 3 bases, with 4 bases between. CDR1 is SEHNR and CDR2 is FQNEAQ in the germline V gene (reference sequence). Sequences were obtained from blood. This chain uses TRBV7-9 with TRBJ1-1; no clear D gene. The clonotype originates from a young man in good health. The CDR3 DNA reads as TGTGCCAGCAGCCACGACACTGAAGCTTTCTTT. Translating it yields CASSHDTEAFF. Together with reference TRBV7-9 and TRBJ1-1, the CDR3 gives the full variable domain: DTGVSQNPRHKITKRGQNVTFRCDPISEHNRLYWYRQTLGQGPEFLTYFQNEAQLEKSRLLSDRFSAERPKGSFSTLEIQRTEQGDSAMYLCASSHDTEAFFGQGTRLTVV.